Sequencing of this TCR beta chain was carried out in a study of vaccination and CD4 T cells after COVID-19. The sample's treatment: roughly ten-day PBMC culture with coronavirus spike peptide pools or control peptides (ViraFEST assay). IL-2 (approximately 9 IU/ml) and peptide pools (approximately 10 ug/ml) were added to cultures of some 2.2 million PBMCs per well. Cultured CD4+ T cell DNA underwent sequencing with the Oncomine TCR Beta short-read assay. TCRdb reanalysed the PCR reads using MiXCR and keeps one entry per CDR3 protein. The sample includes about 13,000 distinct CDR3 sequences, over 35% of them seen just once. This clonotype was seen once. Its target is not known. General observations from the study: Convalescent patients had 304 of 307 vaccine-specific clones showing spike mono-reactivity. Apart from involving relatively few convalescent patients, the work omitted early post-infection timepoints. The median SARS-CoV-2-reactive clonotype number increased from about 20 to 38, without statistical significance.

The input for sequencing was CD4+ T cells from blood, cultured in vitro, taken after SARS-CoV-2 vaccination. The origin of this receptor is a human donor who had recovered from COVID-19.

The CDR3: CASSPALAELWEQYF. CDR3 sequence (DNA): TGTGCCAGCAGCCCAGCCCTGGCAGAACTTTGGGAGCAGTACTTC. This sequence joins TRBV7-9 and TRBJ2-7; D is undetermined. Trimming left V 5 bases short and J 7 bases short, with 21 bases between. The germline V gene has CDR1 SEHNR and CDR2 FQNEAQ (reference sequence). The CDR3 has 15 residues.